This T cell receptor beta chain was captured in a study of blood T cell repertoires in COVID-19. J was trimmed by 0 bases and V by 3 bases; bases with no gene match: 6. The CDR3 is made up of 18 amino acids. In germline, CDR1 is LNHDA, CDR2 SQIVND (reference sequence). Only in-frame clones appear in the TCRdb table, and some are missing; sequencing was by immunoSEQ multiplex PCR. Of about 150,000 clones listed, 88% are singletons. The genes are TRBV19 and TRBJ2-6, with 9 nucleotides matching TRBD1. The clonotype comes from a woman in her forties or fifties who had recovered from COVID-19. Input material: PBMCs or T cells enriched from blood (not recorded which). The CDR3 coding sequence is TGTGCCAGTAGTATTAAGACAGGGGGTAACTCTGGGGCCAACGTCCTGACTTTC. Translation: CASSIKTGGNSGANVLTF.